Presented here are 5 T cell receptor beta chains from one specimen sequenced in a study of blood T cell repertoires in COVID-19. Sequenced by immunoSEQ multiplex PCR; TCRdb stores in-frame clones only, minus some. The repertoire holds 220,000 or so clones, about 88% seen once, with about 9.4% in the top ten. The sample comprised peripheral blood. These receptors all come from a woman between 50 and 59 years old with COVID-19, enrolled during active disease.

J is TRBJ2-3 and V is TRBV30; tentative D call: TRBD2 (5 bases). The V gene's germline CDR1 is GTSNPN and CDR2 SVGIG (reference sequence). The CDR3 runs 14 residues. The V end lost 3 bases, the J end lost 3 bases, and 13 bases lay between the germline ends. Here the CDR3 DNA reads TGTGCCTGGAGCGCCATGACGGGAACAGATACGCAGTATTTT. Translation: CAWSAMTGTDTQYF.

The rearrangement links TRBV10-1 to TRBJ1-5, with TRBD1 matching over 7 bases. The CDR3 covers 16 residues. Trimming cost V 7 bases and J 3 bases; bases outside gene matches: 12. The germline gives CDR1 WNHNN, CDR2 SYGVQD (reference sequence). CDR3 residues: CASIGGLTGVNQPQHF. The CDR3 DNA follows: TGCGCCAGCATAGGAGGCCTAACAGGGGTCAATCAGCCCCAGCATTTT.

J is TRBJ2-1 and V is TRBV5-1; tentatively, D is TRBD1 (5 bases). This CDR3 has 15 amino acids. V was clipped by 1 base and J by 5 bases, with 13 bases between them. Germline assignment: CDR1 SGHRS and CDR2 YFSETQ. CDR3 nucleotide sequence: TGCGCCAGCAGCTTGAGGAGTAGGGGAAACAATGAGCAGTTCTTC. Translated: CASSLRSRGNNEQFF.

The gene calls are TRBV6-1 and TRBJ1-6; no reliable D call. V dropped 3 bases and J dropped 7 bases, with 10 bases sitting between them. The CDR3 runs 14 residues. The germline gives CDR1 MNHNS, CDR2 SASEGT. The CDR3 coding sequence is TGTGCCAGCAGTGACAGGCAGGTGAATTCACCCCTCCACTTT. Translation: CASSDRQVNSPLHF.

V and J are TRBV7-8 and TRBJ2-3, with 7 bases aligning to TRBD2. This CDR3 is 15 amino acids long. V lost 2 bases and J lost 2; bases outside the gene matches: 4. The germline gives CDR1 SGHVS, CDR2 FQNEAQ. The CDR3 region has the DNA TGTGCCAGCAGCTTAAGAGGGGACTACACAGATACGCAGTATTTT. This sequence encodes CASSLRGDYTDTQYF.